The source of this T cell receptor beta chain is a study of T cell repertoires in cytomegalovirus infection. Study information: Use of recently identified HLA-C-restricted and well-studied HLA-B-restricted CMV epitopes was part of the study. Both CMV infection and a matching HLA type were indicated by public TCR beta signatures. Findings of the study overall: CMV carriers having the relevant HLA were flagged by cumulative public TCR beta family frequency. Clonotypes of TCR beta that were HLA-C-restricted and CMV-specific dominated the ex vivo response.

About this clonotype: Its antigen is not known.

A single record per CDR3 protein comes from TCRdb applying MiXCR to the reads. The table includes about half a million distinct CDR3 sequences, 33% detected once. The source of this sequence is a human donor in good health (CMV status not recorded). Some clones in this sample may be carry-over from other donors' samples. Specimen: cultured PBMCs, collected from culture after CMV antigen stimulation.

CDR3 nucleotide sequence: TGCGCCAGCAGCCAAGAGCTGTTAGCGGGAGGGCCTGTTGAGCAGTTCTTC. Amino acid sequence: CASSQELLAGGPVEQFF. The rearrangement links TRBV4-1 to TRBJ2-1; 11 bases are a match to TRBD2. V shed 0 bases, J shed 9 bases, and the junction held 10 bases outside the gene matches. The germline V gene has CDR1 MGHRA and CDR2 YSYEKL. This CDR3 spans 17 amino acids.